The 27 T cell receptor beta chains reported below all come from one sample, sequenced in a study of cytomegalovirus exposure and HLA in healthy donors. Sequenced by immunoSEQ multiplex PCR; TCRdb stores in-frame clones only, minus some. The table records 330,000 or so clones, approximately 90% of them present only once. Sequenced input: PBMCs. Receptor source: a woman younger than 35 in good health and CMV-seronegative.

The J gene is TRBJ2-3, the V gene TRBV10-3, with TRBD1 identical over 7 bases. The CDR3 extends over 15 amino acids. CDR1 and CDR2 from the germline V gene are ENHRY and SYGVKD. The trim removed 5 bases at V and 1 base at J, leaving 6 bases unmatched. CDR3 loop: CAISLRGTGTDTQYF. In DNA, the CDR3 is TGTGCCATCAGTCTCAGGGGGACGGGCACAGATACGCAGTATTTT.

This clone has a count of ten or more. Germline is not matched at one junction end, which may reflect a read error. Different DNA sequences within this sample yield the same CDR3. The CDR3 is CASSLTGSSYNEQFF. In DNA form, the CDR3 reads TGTGCTAGCAGCTTAACAGGTTCCTCCTACAATGAGCAGTTCTTC. The chain uses TRBV7-7 and TRBJ2-1; a weak D match, TRBD1 (5 bases). The CDR3 is 15 residues long. The germline gives CDR1 SSHAT, CDR2 FNYEAQ (reference sequence).

As DNA, the CDR3 is TGTGCCAGCAACGACCCCGGACAGGGCCTCTACGAGCAGTACTTC. This codes for CASNDPGQGLYEQYF. The chain recombines TRBV6-5 with TRBJ2-7; 8 bases fit TRBD1. Germline V CDR1 and CDR2: MNHEY, SVGAGI. Losses at the gene ends were 7 bases for V and 3 bases for J; bases not matched to a gene: 11. CDR3 size: 15 residues.

J is TRBJ1-1 and V is TRBV6-6, with 9 nucleotides matching TRBD1. The length of the CDR3 is 15 residues. The junction had 6 bases not matched to a gene; V was cut back by 6 bases and J by 1 base. The germline gives CDR1 MNHNY, CDR2 SVGAGI (reference sequence). This CDR3 is CASSPTGGGNTEAFF. The CDR3 DNA reads TGTGCCAGCAGCCCCACAGGGGGCGGGAACACTGAAGCTTTCTTT.

As to this clone: Other nucleotide sequences from this sample produce the same CDR3. The chain joins TRBV27 to TRBJ1-5; 8 bases match TRBD1. CDR1 MNHEY and CDR2 SMNVEV come from the germline V gene (reference sequence). This CDR3 comprises 16 residues. Trimming removed 5 bases from V and 0 bases from J; junction bases left unmatched: 6. The CDR3 is CASSPRTGNSNQPQHF. CDR3 bases: TGTGCCAGCAGTCCCCGGACAGGGAATAGCAATCAGCCCCAGCATTTT.

The chain recombines TRBV7-2 with TRBJ1-3; D is possibly TRBD1 (5 bases). The CDR3 consists of 16 residues. Per germline, CDR1 SGHTA and CDR2 FQGNSA. Trimming removed 2 bases at V and 1 base at J, with 12 bases between. The CDR3 nucleotides read TGTGCCAGCAGCTTATTGGGGGGATCATCTGGAAACACCATATATTTT. The encoded protein is CASSLLGGSSGNTIYF.

This rearrangement joins TRBV11-2 to TRBJ2-1, with 9 bases lining up with TRBD2. V trimming: 1 base; J trimming: 2 bases; junction bases outside the gene matches: 12. Per germline, CDR1 SGHAT and CDR2 FQNNGV. The CDR3 consists of 19 residues. The CDR3 protein is CASSLGYSGSTLAYNEQFF. The CDR3, as DNA: TGTGCCAGCAGCTTAGGATATAGCGGGAGTACCTTGGCCTACAATGAGCAGTTCTTC. The variable domain in full, with the rest retrieved from reference TRBV11-2 and TRBJ2-1, is EAGVAQSPRYKIIEKRQSVAFWCNPISGHATLYWYQQILGQGPKLLIQFQNNGVVDDSQLPKDRFSAERLKGVDSTLKIQPAKLEDSAVYLCASSLGYSGSTLAYNEQFFGPGTRLTVL.

V is TRBV30 and J is TRBJ1-1, with D perhaps matching TRBD1 (5 bases). The V end lost 1 base, the J end lost 1 base, and 13 bases lay between the germline ends. The CDR3 contains 15 residues. In germline, CDR1 is GTSNPN, CDR2 SVGIG (reference sequence). The CDR3 region has the DNA TGTGCCTGGAGTGAAGATCGGAGGGGGAACACTGAAGCTTTCTTT. Residues: CAWSEDRRGNTEAFF.

Here the CDR3 reads CASSLLQVYEQYF. The CDR3, as DNA: TGTGCCAGCAGTTTATTGCAGGTATACGAGCAGTACTTC. This chain links TRBV28 with TRBJ2-7, with D uncertain. Trimming pared 1 base from V and 4 bases from J, leaving 8 bases between. Germline lookup yields CDR1 MDHEN and CDR2 SYDVKM. The CDR3 consists of 13 residues.

V usage is TRBV15 and J usage is TRBJ1-5, with TRBD1 identical over 10 bases. The V gene's germline CDR1 is LNHNV and CDR2 YYDKDF (reference sequence). V shed 1 base, J shed 5 bases, and the junction held 8 bases outside the gene matches. The CDR3 loop spans 17 amino acids. CDR3 sequence: CATSRGRQGARDQPQHF. The CDR3 nucleotides read TGTGCCACCAGCAGAGGACGACAGGGGGCACGTGATCAGCCCCAGCATTTT.

The genes are TRBV30 and TRBJ2-7, with 16 positions matching TRBD2. The CDR3 loop spans 21 amino acids. CDR1 is GTSNPN, CDR2 SVGIG, per germline (reference sequence). Trimming removed 5 bases from V and 4 bases from J; junction bases left unmatched: 23. The CDR3 sequence: CAWGTVVSGTSGRGRIYEQYF. CDR3 bases: TGTGCCTGGGGTACCGTGGTCTCCGGGACTAGCGGGAGGGGCCGGATATACGAGCAGTACTTC.

V and J are TRBV27 and TRBJ2-5, with TRBD2 identical over 7 bases. The germline V gene encodes CDR1 MNHEY and CDR2 SMNVEV (reference sequence). CDR3 size: 16 residues. Trimming removed 0 bases from V and 2 bases from J; junction bases left unmatched: 6. Here the CDR3 reads CASSLSKSSGQETQYF. DNA of the CDR3: TGTGCCAGCAGTTTATCGAAGTCTAGCGGACAAGAGACCCAGTACTTC.

The rearrangement joins TRBV6-1 to TRBJ1-5, with D unclear. V shed 5 bases and J shed 1 base, with 12 bases lying between them. CDR1 is MNHNS, CDR2 SASEGT, per germline. This CDR3 contains 15 residues. As DNA, the CDR3 is TGTGCCAGCAGTTCGGGTCTGGAGAGCAATCAGCCCCAGCATTTT. Protein product: CASSSGLESNQPQHF.

The CDR3 nucleotides are TGTGCCAGCAGCGTAGTGGCTAGCGCGGTCGGGGAGCTGTTTTTT. As protein: CASSVVASAVGELFF. The rearrangement links TRBV9 to TRBJ2-2, with D possibly matching TRBD2 (6 bases). The CDR3 is 15 residues long. The ends were cut back, 0 bases at V and 7 bases at J, with 13 bases in the middle. Looked up from germline, CDR1 is SGDLS and CDR2 is YYNGEE.

This chain joins TRBV5-4 and TRBJ2-7; TRBD2 matches 8 bases. In germline, CDR1 is SGHNT, CDR2 YYREEE (reference sequence). Trimming at V came to 4 bases and at J to 5 bases, leaving 11 bases not matched to a gene. There are 15 residues in the CDR3. CDR3 bases: TGTGCCAGCAGCCTCAAAGCGGGAGCAGACCACGAGCAGTACTTC. This gives the protein CASSLKAGADHEQYF.

This clone was counted once. V usage is TRBV28 and J usage is TRBJ2-7; no reliable D call. Deletions cut 1 base from V and 0 bases from J, with 10 bases between. Germline V gene lookup returns CDR1 MDHEN and CDR2 SYDVKM. The CDR3 consists of 15 residues. In nucleotides, the CDR3 is TGTGCCAGCAGTTTATCTGCCAGAAGCTCCTACGAGCAGTACTTC. It is translated as CASSLSARSSYEQYF.

CDR3 in DNA: TGTGCCAGTTCCCTTAGTGGGCCCCAGCATTTT. Translation gives CASSLSGPQHF. This chain links TRBV19 with TRBJ1-5; D not certain. This CDR3 contains 11 residues. Trimming stripped 8 bases from V and 9 bases from J, with 11 bases between. Germline CDR1 LNHDA, CDR2 SQIVND (reference sequence).

The gene calls are TRBV29-1 and TRBJ2-2; the match to TRBD2 covers 15 bases. This CDR3 contains 20 residues. V was pared by 5 bases and J by 6 bases, with 19 bases of the junction left unmatched. Germline assignment: CDR1 SQVTM and CDR2 ANQGSEA. CDR3 coding DNA: TGCAGCGTTCTGTTAACGAAAAGGACTAGCGGGAGGGCCTTGGCCGGGGAGCTGTTTTTT. It translates to CSVLLTKRTSGRALAGELFF.

The chain joins TRBV7-8 to TRBJ2-1, with 7 nucleotides matching TRBD2. Germline-derived CDR1 and CDR2 are SGHVS and FQNEAQ. V lost 5 bases, J lost 3 bases, and 13 bases stayed unmatched. This CDR3 is 17 amino acids long. CDR3 in DNA: TGTGCCAGCAGCCCCAATTTGGGGGGGGACTTCTACAATGAGCAGTTCTTC. This translates into CASSPNLGGDFYNEQFF.

V is TRBV4-1 and J is TRBJ1-5; 9 bases fit TRBD1. V dropped 3 bases and J dropped 5; count of bases not matched to a gene: 2. This CDR3 is 14 amino acids long. The germline V gene encodes CDR1 MGHRA and CDR2 YSYEKL. CDR3 sequence (DNA): TGCGCCAGCAGCCACAGACAGGGGGATCAGCCCCAGCATTTT. It codes for CASSHRQGDQPQHF.

This chain joins TRBV7-2 and TRBJ2-3; D might be TRBD2 (6 bases). Germline V gives CDR1 SGHTA, CDR2 FQGNSA. The CDR3 runs 16 residues. V was pared by 3 bases and J by 4 bases, with 17 bases between. The CDR3 coding sequence is TGTGCCAGCAGCTTTGGCGGGAACGGTGGGGCAGATACGCAGTATTTT. This codes for CASSFGGNGGADTQYF.

The J gene is TRBJ2-5, the V gene TRBV29-1; 7 bases align to TRBD2. This CDR3 has 12 amino acids. V shed 5 bases and J 5 bases; nucleotides not matched to a gene: 5. CDR1 is SQVTM, CDR2 ANQGSEA, per germline. The CDR3 DNA follows: TGCAGCGTTCGGCGGGAGACGGAGACCCAGTACTTC. It yields the protein CSVRRETETQYF.

This chain connects TRBV7-8 to TRBJ1-4; TRBD1 matches 8 bases. In germline, CDR1 is SGHVS, CDR2 FQNEAQ. V was pared by 4 bases and J by 7 bases, with 5 bases of the junction left unmatched. The CDR3 is made up of 14 amino acids. The CDR3 reads CASSSQGASEKLFF. Here the CDR3 DNA reads TGTGCCAGCAGCTCCCAGGGGGCAAGTGAAAAACTGTTTTTT.

About this clone: Additional DNA sequences in this sample encode the identical CDR3. V and J are TRBV4-3 and TRBJ1-1; TRBD1 agrees at 9 bases. The CDR3 loop spans 15 amino acids. Per germline, CDR1 LGHNA and CDR2 YSLEER. Germline trimming cut 0 bases from V and 5 bases from J; bases unmatched to any gene: 4. CDR3 loop: CASSQEGQGWTEAFF. The DNA for the CDR3 is TGCGCCAGCAGCCAAGAGGGACAGGGTTGGACTGAAGCTTTCTTT.

CDR3 residues: CASRTQPGQGTYEQYF. CDR3 nucleotide sequence: TGTGCCAGCAGGACCCAACCGGGACAGGGGACTTACGAGCAGTACTTC. The chain carries TRBV5-6 and TRBJ2-7; TRBD1 aligns across 10 bases. The CDR3 extends over 16 amino acids. V lost 5 bases to trimming and J lost 4 bases; unmatched junction nucleotides: 12. Germline CDR1 reads SGHDT; CDR2 reads YYEEEE.

Only a few counts were recorded for this clone. This chain uses TRBV29-1 with TRBJ2-2, with D perhaps TRBD1 (5 bases). This CDR3 is 11 amino acids long. Trimming took 7 bases from V and 6 from J, leaving 9 bases between them. Germline lookup yields CDR1 SQVTM and CDR2 ANQGSEA. This CDR3 reads CSGGIAGELFF. CDR3 DNA sequence: TGCAGCGGGGGCATCGCCGGGGAGCTGTTTTTT.

The V gene is TRBV4-2, the J gene TRBJ1-5; D is unresolved. Deletions cut 1 base from V and 5 bases from J, with 9 bases between. The germline V gene encodes CDR1 LGHNA and CDR2 YNFKEQ. The CDR3 length is 14 residues. As DNA, the CDR3 is TGTGCCAGCAGCCAAGTACTCGGTTATCAGCCCCAGCATTTT. This codes for CASSQVLGYQPQHF.